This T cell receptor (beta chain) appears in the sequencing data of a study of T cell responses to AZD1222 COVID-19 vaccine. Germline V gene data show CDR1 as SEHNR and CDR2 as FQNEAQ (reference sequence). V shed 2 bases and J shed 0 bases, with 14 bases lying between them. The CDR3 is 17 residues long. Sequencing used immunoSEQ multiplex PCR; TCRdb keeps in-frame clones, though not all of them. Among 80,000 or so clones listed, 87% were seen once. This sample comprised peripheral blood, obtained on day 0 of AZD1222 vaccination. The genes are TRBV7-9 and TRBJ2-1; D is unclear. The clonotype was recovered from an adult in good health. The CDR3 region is CASSLRSSLSSYNEQFF. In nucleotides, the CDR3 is TGTGCCAGCAGCTTAAGGTCCAGCTTGAGCTCCTACAATGAGCAGTTCTTC.